These 24 T cell receptor beta chains share one sample of origin, sequenced in a study of shared T cell receptors in the human thymus. TCRdb's table, derived via immunoSEQ multiplex PCR, lists solely in-frame clones and lacks some. Among 450,000 to 650,000 clones listed, more than 75% were seen once. The same data also contributed to another study, on human thymus T cells.

The sample consisted of thymocytes. The receptors here all came from a boy less than two years old with a congenital heart defect.

This clone was picked up one time. The rearrangement uses TRBV27 and TRBJ2-7; TRBD1 aligns across 11 bases. CDR3 length equals 16 residues. Germline loops: CDR1 MNHEY, CDR2 SMNVEV (reference sequence). V trimming: 4 bases; J trimming: 1 base; junction bases outside the gene matches: 6. In DNA form, the CDR3 reads TGTGCCAGCAGTTCATGGACAGGGGGCCCTTCCTACGAGCAGTACTTC. It translates to CASSSWTGGPSYEQYF.

The chain combines TRBV7-2 with TRBJ2-7; unclear D gene. The V and J ends lost 3 bases and 9 bases respectively, with 15 bases between them. The CDR3 extends over 13 amino acids. Per germline, CDR1 SGHTA and CDR2 FQGNSA. This CDR3 reads CASSLTYGSGQYF. CDR3 coding DNA: TGTGCCAGCAGCTTGACTTATGGTTCCGGGCAGTACTTC.

The chain joins TRBV4-1 to TRBJ2-3; TRBD2 matches 7 bases. Germline values: CDR1 MGHRA, CDR2 YSYEKL. This CDR3 comprises 16 residues. V lost 2 bases and J lost 6; bases outside the gene matches: 11. CDR3 residues: CASSQRPAGNLDTQYF. The CDR3 region has the DNA TGCGCCAGCAGCCAAAGACCAGCGGGGAATCTGGATACGCAGTATTTT.

In nucleotides, the CDR3 is TGCGCCAGCAGCCAAGATCGGGGGAGCTCCTACAATGAGCAGTTCTTC. Amino acid sequence: CASSQDRGSSYNEQFF. The genes are TRBV4-1 and TRBJ2-1; possibly TRBD2 for D (6 bases). The CDR3 length is 16 residues. V was cut by 0 bases and J by 0 bases, with 9 bases left in between. From germline, CDR1 is MGHRA and CDR2 YSYEKL.

The V and J genes are TRBV7-6 and TRBJ2-1, with D maybe TRBD2 (5 bases). The germline gives CDR1 SGHVS, CDR2 FNYEAQ. The CDR3 sequence is 17 residues long. With 3 bases removed from V and 0 bases from J, the gap between germline ends came to 15 bases. The CDR3 nucleotides are TGTGCCAGCAGCTTGAGGCAAAGCGGTCCCTCCTACAATGAGCAGTTCTTC. Its protein product is CASSLRQSGPSYNEQFF.

V and J are TRBV4-3 and TRBJ1-5, with D maybe TRBD1 (5 bases). Germline lookup yields CDR1 LGHNA and CDR2 YSLEER. The V and J ends lost 0 bases and 0 bases respectively, with 15 bases between them. The CDR3 contains 18 residues. The CDR3 region has the DNA TGCGCCAGCAGCCAAGACCCCTCCGGGGGATATAGCAATCAGCCCCAGCATTTT. Translated, it gives CASSQDPSGGYSNQPQHF.

The V call is TRBV23-1, the J call TRBJ2-3, with 10 bases aligning to TRBD2. TRBV23-1 is sorted into the ORF group, with uncertain function. CDR3 length equals 17 residues. The ends lost 0 bases at V and 3 bases at J; junction bases unmatched: 6. The CDR3 DNA is TGCGCCAGCAGTCAATCGGTACTAGCGGGGCTGACAGATACGCAGTATTTT. This codes for CASSQSVLAGLTDTQYF.

This clone turned up a few times. The chain couples TRBV7-6 to TRBJ1-3; D is uncertain. With 3 bases removed from V and 1 base from J, the gap between germline ends came to 10 bases. The CDR3 covers 15 residues. The germline gives CDR1 SGHVS, CDR2 FNYEAQ. The CDR3 spells CASSLGSSSGNTIYF. The CDR3 coding sequence is TGTGCCAGCAGCTTGGGGAGTAGTTCTGGAAACACCATATATTTT. The complete variable domain, with remaining parts taken from reference TRBV7-6 and TRBJ1-3, reads GAGVSQSPRYKVTKRGQDVALRCDPISGHVSLYWYRQALGQGPEFLTYFNYEAQQDKSGLPNDRFSAERPEGSISTLTIQRTEQRDSAMYRCASSLGSSSGNTIYFGEGSWLTVV.

The rearrangement links TRBV27 to TRBJ2-4; 9 bases line up with TRBD1. The CDR3 spans 15 residues. V was clipped by 8 bases and J by 7 bases; unmatched bases: 12. The V gene's germline CDR1 is MNHEY and CDR2 SMNVEV (reference sequence). CDR3 residues: CASGPSGTGWNIQYF. In DNA form, the CDR3 reads TGTGCCAGCGGACCCTCCGGGACAGGGTGGAACATTCAGTACTTC.

This clone was picked up a small number of times. V and J are TRBV19 and TRBJ2-4, with D possibly being TRBD1 (5 bases). The germline V and J ends were trimmed by 0 bases and 2 bases, with 14 bases remaining between them. There are 17 residues in the CDR3. CDR1 and CDR2 from the germline V gene are LNHDA and SQIVND (reference sequence). DNA of the CDR3: TGTGCCAGTAGTATAGATCTTCCAGGGCGGTCCAAAAACATTCAGTACTTC. Residues: CASSIDLPGRSKNIQYF.

The chain employs TRBV30 and TRBJ1-4; 9 nucleotides align to TRBD1. V dropped 1 base and J dropped 7; count of bases not matched to a gene: 10. Germline V gene sequence: CDR1 GTSNPN, CDR2 SVGIG (reference sequence). CDR3 length: 16 amino acids. The CDR3 coding sequence is TGTGCCTGGAGTGGTTTGGAGGGACAGGGACGTGAAAAACTGTTTTTT. Protein: CAWSGLEGQGREKLFF.

CDR3 nucleotides: TGTGCCAGTAGTATAGATCCTAGGTATCAGCCCCAGCATTTT. Protein product: CASSIDPRYQPQHF. The genes are TRBV19 and TRBJ1-5; D remains ambiguous. Per the germline V gene, CDR1 is LNHDA and CDR2 is SQIVND (reference sequence). CDR3 length equals 14 residues. The V end was cut by 0 bases, the J end by 5 bases, with 8 bases between. Supplemented by reference TRBV19 and TRBJ1-5, the full variable domain reads DGGITQSPKYLFRKEGQNVTLSCEQNLNHDAMYWYRQDPGQGLRLIYYSQIVNDFQKGDIAEGYSVSREKKESFPLTVTSAQKNPTAFYLCASSIDPRYQPQHFGDGTRLSIL.

V gene TRBV30 combines with J gene TRBJ2-7, with a weak D call TRBD1 (6 bases). CDR3 length: 14 amino acids. Between the trimmed V and J ends, which lost 1 base and 6 bases, there was a span of 16 bases. Germline values: CDR1 GTSNPN, CDR2 SVGIG (reference sequence). CDR3 nucleotides: TGTGCCTGGAGTGGCCAGGGGCTCGTCGGCGAGCAGTACTTC. Translating it yields CAWSGQGLVGEQYF.

This clone appeared once. The sample has other DNA sequences that encode this CDR3 too. The rearrangement uses TRBV28 and TRBJ2-1; 8 positions agree with TRBD2. The CDR3 contains 15 residues. J was trimmed by 4 bases and V by 3 bases; bases with no gene match: 5. CDR1 is MDHEN and CDR2 is SYDVKM in the germline V gene. In DNA form, the CDR3 reads TGTGCCAGCAGTTTTGGCGGGGGGTCTTACAATGAGCAGTTCTTC. Protein sequence: CASSFGGGSYNEQFF.

This clone has more than one count but fewer than ten. The chain is built from TRBV4-3 and TRBJ2-1; D is uncertain. This CDR3 contains 17 residues. Germline CDR1 LGHNA, CDR2 YSLEER. Trimming cost V 1 base and J 0 bases, with 13 bases left between them. The CDR3 protein is CASSQVVPGSSYNEQFF. The DNA for the CDR3 is TGCGCCAGCAGCCAAGTAGTTCCGGGTTCCTCCTACAATGAGCAGTTCTTC.

The chain employs TRBV11-2 and TRBJ2-7; D is unclear. With 5 bases removed from V and 7 bases from J, the gap between germline ends came to 21 bases. This CDR3 region has 15 residues. Looked up from germline, CDR1 is SGHAT and CDR2 is FQNNGV. This chain's CDR3 is CASSPGWASPEEQYF. The CDR3 DNA reads TGTGCCAGCAGCCCCGGATGGGCCTCCCCTGAGGAGCAGTACTTC.

The gene calls are TRBV6-1 and TRBJ2-7, with 8 bases matching TRBD2. Trimming removed 4 bases from V and 0 bases from J; junction bases left unmatched: 8. Germline CDR1 and CDR2: MNHNS and SASEGT. The CDR3 consists of 16 residues. The CDR3 is CASSGPGGVSSYEQYF. The CDR3 DNA is TGTGCCAGCAGTGGCCCGGGGGGGGTTAGCTCCTACGAGCAGTACTTC.

This chain connects TRBV5-6 to TRBJ2-3; 7 nucleotides match TRBD2. The length of the CDR3 is 12 residues. V lost 7 bases, J lost 5 bases, and 4 bases stayed unmatched. The germline V gene encodes CDR1 SGHDT and CDR2 YYEEEE. The CDR3 DNA reads TGTGCCAGCGCGGGGGAAATAGATACGCAGTATTTT. It yields the protein CASAGEIDTQYF.

The J gene is TRBJ2-3, the V gene TRBV5-1; 8 bases map to TRBD2. V was pared by 4 bases and J by 1 base, with 5 bases of the junction left unmatched. Per the germline V gene, CDR1 is SGHRS and CDR2 is YFSETQ. The CDR3 has 15 amino acids. CDR3 residues: CASSGDSGGTDTQYF. The CDR3, as DNA: TGCGCCAGCAGCGGTGATAGCGGGGGCACAGATACGCAGTATTTT. Filled out from reference TRBV5-1 and TRBJ2-3, the complete variable domain reads KAGVTQTPRYLIKTRGQQVTLSCSPISGHRSVSWYQQTPGQGLQFLFEYFSETQRNKGNFPGRFSGRQFSNSRSEMNVSTLELGDSALYLCASSGDSGGTDTQYFGPGTRLTVL.

This chain connects TRBV5-1 to TRBJ2-3; 8 bases align to TRBD2. Looked up from germline, CDR1 is SGHRS and CDR2 is YFSETQ. The V segment lost 2 bases and the J segment 4 bases; nucleotides outside the gene matches: 3. The CDR3 covers 14 residues. This chain's CDR3 is CASSLREGSDTQYF. DNA for the CDR3: TGCGCCAGCAGCTTACGGGAGGGATCAGATACGCAGTATTTT.

The gene calls are TRBV27 and TRBJ2-5; 9 nucleotides line up with TRBD1. V dropped 10 bases and J dropped 6; count of bases not matched to a gene: 6. The V gene's germline CDR1 is MNHEY and CDR2 SMNVEV (reference sequence). The CDR3 has 12 amino acids. CDR3 sequence reads: CATLDRGKTQYF. The CDR3 region has the DNA TGTGCCACTCTGGACAGGGGTAAGACCCAGTACTTC.

This clone was detected only once. The V and J genes are TRBV7-2 and TRBJ2-7; no clear D gene. This CDR3 region has 13 residues. V dropped 1 base and J dropped 3 bases, with 7 bases sitting between them. Germline values: CDR1 SGHTA, CDR2 FQGNSA. The CDR3 sequence: CASSLEPNYEQYF. The CDR3 bases are TGTGCCAGCAGCTTAGAGCCAAACTACGAGCAGTACTTC. Based on the CDR3 plus reference TRBV7-2 and TRBJ2-7, the full variable domain is GAGVSQSPSNKVTEKGKDVELRCDPISGHTALYWYRQSLGQGLEFLIYFQGNSAPDKSGLPSDRFSAERTGGSVSTLTIQRTQQEDSAVYLCASSLEPNYEQYFGPGTRLTVT.

The chain joins TRBV5-8 to TRBJ2-7, with 10 bases matching TRBD2. The V gene's germline CDR1 is SGHTS and CDR2 YDEGEE. The CDR3 has 16 residues. J gave up 5 bases and V 0 bases, and 8 bases lay outside the gene matches. CDR3 sequence: CASSLGEAGGGNEQYF. In DNA, the CDR3 is TGTGCCAGCAGCTTGGGGGAAGCGGGAGGGGGCAACGAGCAGTACTTC. Combining the CDR3 with reference TRBV5-8 and TRBJ2-7 gives the whole variable domain EAGVTQSPTHLIKTRGQQATLRCSPISGHTSVYWYQQALGLGLQFLLWYDEGEERNRGNFPPRFSGRQFPNYSSELNVNALELEDSALYLCASSLGEAGGGNEQYFGPGTRLTVT.

The chain has TRBV6-1 and TRBJ1-5, with unresolved D. Germline V gives CDR1 MNHNS, CDR2 SASEGT. The CDR3 sequence is 14 residues long. Deletions cut 2 bases from V and 7 bases from J, with 12 bases between. CDR3 protein: CASSETSTRQPQHF. The CDR3 region has the DNA TGTGCCAGCAGTGAAACGTCCACTCGGCAGCCCCAGCATTTT.